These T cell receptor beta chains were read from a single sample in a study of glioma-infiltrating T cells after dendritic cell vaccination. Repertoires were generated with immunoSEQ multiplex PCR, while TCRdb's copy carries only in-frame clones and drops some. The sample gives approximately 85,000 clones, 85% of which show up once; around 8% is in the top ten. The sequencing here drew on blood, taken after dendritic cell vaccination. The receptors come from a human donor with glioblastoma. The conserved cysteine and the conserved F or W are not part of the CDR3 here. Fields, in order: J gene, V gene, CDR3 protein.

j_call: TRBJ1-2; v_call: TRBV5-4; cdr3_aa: ASSSTGGSNYGYT
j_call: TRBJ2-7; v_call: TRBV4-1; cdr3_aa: ASSTPGQPLSYEQY
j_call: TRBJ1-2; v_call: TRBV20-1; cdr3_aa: TLEGDDGYT
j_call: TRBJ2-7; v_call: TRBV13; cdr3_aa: ASSLRGQGRSYEQY
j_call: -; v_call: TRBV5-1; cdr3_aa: ASSFAGGTYEQY
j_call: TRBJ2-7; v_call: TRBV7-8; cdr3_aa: ASSTRTGMVYEQY
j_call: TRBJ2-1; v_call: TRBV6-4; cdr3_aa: ASSDGLAEYNEQF
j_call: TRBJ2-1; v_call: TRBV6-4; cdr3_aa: ASSDSLSTVSKEQF
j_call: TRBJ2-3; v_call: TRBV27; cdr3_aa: ASSSTTSGSTDTQY
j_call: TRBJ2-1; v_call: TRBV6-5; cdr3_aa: ASSYQQGLQF
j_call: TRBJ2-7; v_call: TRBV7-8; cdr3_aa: ASSLGPGLADTYEQY
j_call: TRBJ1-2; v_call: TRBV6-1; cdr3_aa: ASRGQGNYGYT
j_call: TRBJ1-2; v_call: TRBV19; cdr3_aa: ASSLEDRAGYGYT
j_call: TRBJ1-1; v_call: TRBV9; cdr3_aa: ASDHIQGSTEAF
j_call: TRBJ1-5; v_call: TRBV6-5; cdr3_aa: ASSSGQGRNQPQH
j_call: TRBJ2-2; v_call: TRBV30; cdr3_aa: AWSVEISLKFGGRGNTGELF
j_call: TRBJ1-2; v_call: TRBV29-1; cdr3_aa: SVEEGRGVYGYT
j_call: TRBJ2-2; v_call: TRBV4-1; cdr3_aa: ASSQLGTGLTGELF
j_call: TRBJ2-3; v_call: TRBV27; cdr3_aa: ASSSLRTDTQY
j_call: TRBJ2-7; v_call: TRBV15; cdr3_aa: ATSRDGASGMYYEQY
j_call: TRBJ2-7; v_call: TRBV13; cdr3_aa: ASSLGGQGNYEQY
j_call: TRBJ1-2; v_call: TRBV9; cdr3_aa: ASSETTGRQGYT
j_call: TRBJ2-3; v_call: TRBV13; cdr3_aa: ASSPQRGWVTDTQY
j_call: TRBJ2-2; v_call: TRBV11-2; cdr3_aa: ASSRQANTGELF
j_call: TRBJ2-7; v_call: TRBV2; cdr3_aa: ASNPDKTLYEQY
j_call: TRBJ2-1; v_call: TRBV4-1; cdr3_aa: ASSQVLGLGGREGNEQF
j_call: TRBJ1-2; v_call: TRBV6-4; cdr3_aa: ANRGPRGHYGYT
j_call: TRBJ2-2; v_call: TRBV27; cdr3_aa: ASGQALVGLF
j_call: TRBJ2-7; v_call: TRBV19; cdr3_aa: ASSRQGSYEQY
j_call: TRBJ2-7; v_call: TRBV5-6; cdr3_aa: ASSLVGQGVVSYEQY
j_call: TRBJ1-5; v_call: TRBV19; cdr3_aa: ASSIGSGWNQPQH
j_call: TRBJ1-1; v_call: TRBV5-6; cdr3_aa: ASSLVRSGTEAF
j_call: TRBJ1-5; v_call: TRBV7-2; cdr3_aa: ASSLVPGGSGNQPQH